This T cell receptor beta chain came from a study of OX40 agonist ivuxolimab in advanced cancers. Across the whole study: Previous treatment with anti-PD-1, anti-PD-L1 or anti-CTLA-4 therapy was allowed; 30% to 50% had received some.

Produced via immunoSEQ multiplex PCR; TCRdb's table is partial and in-frame only. The table shows around 71,000 clones, with 60% to 80% occurring only once. This CDR3 is built from 16 residues. Germline-derived CDR1 and CDR2 are KGHSH and LQKENI. The V and J ends lost 0 bases and 4 bases respectively, with 15 bases between them. For this clone: The antigen is unknown.

Study-wide findings and caveats: By week 6 at 0.1 to 3.0 mg/kg, blood CD4+ and CD8+ T cells had expanded clonally.

This receptor was obtained from an adult with an advanced solid tumor such as melanoma, head and neck, liver or kidney cancer. The V call is TRBV18, the J call TRBJ1-2; no reliable D call. The specimen was CD4+ or CD8+ T cells sorted from blood, collected in a trial of the OX40 agonist ivuxolimab. In nucleotides, the CDR3 is TGTGCCAGCTCACCACCAGAGGGTTCGCCAGCCTATGGCTACACCTTC. Translated, it gives CASSPPEGSPAYGYTF.